This entry lists 15 T cell receptor beta chains sequenced from one sample in a study of T cell repertoires in cytomegalovirus infection. TCRdb analysed the reads with MiXCR anew, one entry per CDR3 protein. This table holds 700,000 to 850,000 distinct CDR3 sequences, approximately 30% found once. No cognate antigen is known for these TCRs. The sequences come from cultured CD8+ T cells from PBMCs, collected from culture after CMV antigen stimulation. Every receptor here comes from a human donor in good health (CMV status not recorded). Some clones in this sample may be carry-over from other donors' samples.

This clonotype was picked up a small number of times. This chain joins TRBV5-1 and TRBJ2-7; D is tentatively TRBD1 or TRBD2 (5 bases each). Per germline, CDR1 SGHRS and CDR2 YFSETQ. The V gene lost 0 bases and the J gene lost 2 bases, with 15 bases spanning the gap. The CDR3 loop spans 16 amino acids. The CDR3 DNA is TGCGCCAGCAGCTTGGTTCCGGGGCTCTCGGCCTACGAGCAGTACTTC. Amino acid sequence: CASSLVPGLSAYEQYF.

The chain carries TRBV28 and TRBJ2-4; D possibly uses TRBD1 or TRBD2 (6 bases each). Trimming took off 5 bases at V and 3 bases at J, with 20 bases between the two ends. This CDR3 is built from 17 residues. Per the germline V gene, CDR1 is MDHEN and CDR2 is SYDVKM. CDR3 coding DNA: TGTGCCAGCAGTCCGGCGTGGGGGGCTAATAGCAAAAACATTCAGTACTTC. This translates into CASSPAWGANSKNIQYF.

This clonotype came up a few times. The rearrangement joins TRBV3-1 to TRBJ2-7; no clear D. The V gene lost 1 base and the J gene lost 1 base, with 8 bases spanning the gap. CDR1 is LGHDT and CDR2 is YNNKEL in the germline V gene (reference sequence). CDR3 length equals 14 residues. DNA of the CDR3: TGTGCCAGCAGCCAAGCTGACGGATCCTACGAGCAGTACTTC. Amino acid sequence: CASSQADGSYEQYF.

This clonotype was seen more than once but under ten times. V and J are TRBV12-3 or TRBV12-4 and TRBJ1-1; TRBD1 agrees at 8 bases. V lost 3 bases, J lost 4 bases, and 7 bases stayed unmatched. There are 15 residues in the CDR3. The CDR3 sequence: CASSFEGRGLTEAFF. The CDR3 DNA reads TGTGCCAGCAGTTTTGAAGGCAGGGGGCTCACTGAAGCTTTCTTT.

The chain employs TRBV7-9 and TRBJ2-7, with TRBD1 identical over 8 bases. With V trimmed by 2 bases and J by 0 bases, 9 bases remained unmatched. Germline-derived CDR1 and CDR2 are SEHNR and FQNEAQ (reference sequence). This CDR3 comprises 17 residues. The CDR3 reads CASSLTDKGQVSYEQYF. In DNA form, the CDR3 reads TGTGCCAGCAGCTTAACCGATAAGGGACAGGTCTCCTACGAGCAGTACTTC. The variable domain in full, completed from reference TRBV7-9 and TRBJ2-7, reads DTGVSQNPRHKITKRGQNVTFRCDPISEHNRLYWYRQTLGQGPEFLTYFQNEAQLEKSRLLSDRFSAERPKGSFSTLEIQRTEQGDSAMYLCASSLTDKGQVSYEQYFGPGTRLTVT.

The rearrangement joins TRBV5-6 to TRBJ2-7; tentative D call: TRBD1 (6 bases). This CDR3 is 14 amino acids long. Trimming cost V 7 bases and J 4 bases, with 18 bases left between them. Germline V gene sequence: CDR1 SGHDT, CDR2 YYEEEE. The CDR3 DNA reads as TGTGCCAGCTTTAACAGGGAAGTTAAGTACGAGCAGTACGTC. This codes for CASFNREVKYEQYV.

This rearrangement joins TRBV27 to TRBJ2-3; 10 bases match TRBD2. The CDR3 is made up of 16 amino acids. V shed 8 bases and J 4 bases; nucleotides not matched to a gene: 12. The germline V gene encodes CDR1 MNHEY and CDR2 SMNVEV (reference sequence). The CDR3 DNA follows: TGTGCCAGCCAGGGACTAGCGACGGTGGTGGCAGATACGCAGTATTTT. Translation gives CASQGLATVVADTQYF.

J is TRBJ2-7 and V is TRBV12-3 or TRBV12-4, with D possibly TRBD1 on 7 matching bases. The CDR3 is made up of 16 amino acids. Trimming stripped 0 bases from V and 6 bases from J, with 18 bases between. The CDR3 DNA reads as TGTGCCAGCAGTTTAGCGCTAGGGCAGGGGGGAGGCGAGCAGTACGTC. It codes for CASSLALGQGGGEQYV.

This clonotype has only one observation. The genes are TRBV28 and TRBJ2-2; D unclear. The V end was cut by 1 base, the J end by 1 base, with 10 bases between. The V gene's germline CDR1 is MDHEN and CDR2 SYDVKM. The CDR3 loop spans 16 amino acids. The CDR3 region is CASSLSGVQNTGELFF. The CDR3 coding sequence is TGTGCCAGCAGTTTATCTGGGGTCCAGAACACCGGGGAGCTGTTTTTT.

Comment on this clonotype: Germline and junction disagree at one end, which may indicate a read error. The V gene is TRBV15, the J gene TRBJ2-3, with D tentatively TRBD2 (7 bases). This CDR3 is built from 16 residues. The germline V gene has CDR1 LNHNV and CDR2 YYDKDF (reference sequence). The CDR3 nucleotides read TGTGCCACCAGCAGATTACGGGGGGCCTACACATATACGCAGTATTTT. It is translated as CATSRLRGAYTYTQYF.

The V call is TRBV9, the J call TRBJ2-3; TRBD1 is a possible D gene (7 bases). The germline gives CDR1 SGDLS, CDR2 YYNGEE. V lost 0 bases, J lost 3 bases, and 14 bases lay in between. This CDR3 has 16 residues. CDR3 DNA sequence: TGTGCCAGCAGCGTAGAGGGGGCAGGGGGGACAGATACGCAGTATTTT. Amino acid sequence: CASSVEGAGGTDTQYF.

This clonotype was found a few times. This rearrangement joins TRBV7-9 to TRBJ2-1; D is undetermined. Germline CDR1 and CDR2: SEHNR and FQNEAQ (reference sequence). CDR3 length equals 11 residues. Trimming cost V 2 bases and J 14 bases, with 10 bases left between them. The CDR3 is CASSLSAWEFF. CDR3 sequence (DNA): TGTGCCAGCAGCTTATCAGCTTGGGAGTTCTTC.

This clonotype was detected only a few times. V usage is TRBV27 and J usage is TRBJ1-1; D gene unclear. The germline V gene encodes CDR1 MNHEY and CDR2 SMNVEV (reference sequence). The V end lost 5 bases, the J end lost 3 bases, and 10 bases lay between the germline ends. This CDR3 is built from 13 residues. As DNA, the CDR3 is TGTGCCAGCAGTCCCTGGGAAGACACTGAAGCTTTCTTT. It encodes CASSPWEDTEAFF.

The V and J genes are TRBV6-5 and TRBJ2-5, with D unclear. Germline CDR1 is MNHEY and CDR2 is SVGAGI. The CDR3 contains 14 residues. The V end was cut by 0 bases, the J end by 4 bases, with 9 bases between. In DNA form, the CDR3 reads TGTGCCAGCAGTTACTCTGGACCCCCAGAGACCCAGTACTTC. The encoded protein is CASSYSGPPETQYF.

The rearrangement joins TRBV6-5 to TRBJ2-7, with 15 bases aligning to TRBD2. V shed 5 bases and J 4 bases; nucleotides not matched to a gene: 3. The germline gives CDR1 MNHEY, CDR2 SVGAGI. The CDR3 is 15 residues long. DNA for the CDR3: TGTGCCAGCAGTCGCGGGACTAGCGGGGGGTACGAGCAGTACTTC. The encoded protein is CASSRGTSGGYEQYF.